This T cell receptor beta chain came from a study of blood T cell repertoires in COVID-19. As for the study in general: Sites in the United States, Italy and Spain provided acute and convalescent COVID-19 samples. T cells, B-cell-depleted T cells, or PBMCs provided the cDNA or gDNA that served as material.

Patients in Seattle were enrolled during active infection, then followed longitudinally. The CDR3 is made up of 17 amino acids. Trimming at V came to 4 bases and at J to 1 base, leaving 5 bases not matched to a gene. Germline V gives CDR1 SNHLY, CDR2 FYNNEI. The protocol was immunoSEQ multiplex PCR, while the TCRdb copy is restricted to in-frame clones and leaves out a portion. Found here are over 100,000 clones, roughly 86% of them singletons; the top ten hold approximately 10%. The gene calls are TRBV2 and TRBJ1-3; 12 positions match TRBD1. This clonotype originated in an older woman with COVID-19, enrolled during active disease. Sequenced sample: peripheral blood. The CDR3: CASSGRDRGPSGNTIYF. CDR3 in DNA: TGTGCCAGCAGTGGTAGGGACAGGGGGCCTTCTGGAAACACCATATATTTT.